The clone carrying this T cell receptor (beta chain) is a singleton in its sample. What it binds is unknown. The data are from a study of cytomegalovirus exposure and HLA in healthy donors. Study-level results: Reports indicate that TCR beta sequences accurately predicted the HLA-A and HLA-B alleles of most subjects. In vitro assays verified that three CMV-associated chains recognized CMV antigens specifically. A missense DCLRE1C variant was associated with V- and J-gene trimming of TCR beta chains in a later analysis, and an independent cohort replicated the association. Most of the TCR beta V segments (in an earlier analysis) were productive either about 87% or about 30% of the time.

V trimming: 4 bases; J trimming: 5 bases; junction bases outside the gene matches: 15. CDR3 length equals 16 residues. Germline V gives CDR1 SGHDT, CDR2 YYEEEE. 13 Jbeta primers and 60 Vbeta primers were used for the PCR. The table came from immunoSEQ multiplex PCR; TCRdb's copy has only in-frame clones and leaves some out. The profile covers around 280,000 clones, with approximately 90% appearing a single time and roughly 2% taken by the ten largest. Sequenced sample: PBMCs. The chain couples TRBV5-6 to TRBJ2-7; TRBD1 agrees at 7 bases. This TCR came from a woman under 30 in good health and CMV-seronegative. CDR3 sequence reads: CASSKIAGGLMHEQYF. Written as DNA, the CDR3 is TGTGCCAGCAGCAAAATTGCAGGGGGTCTTATGCACGAGCAGTACTTC.